These 18 T cell receptor beta chains came from one sample sequenced in a study of cytomegalovirus exposure and HLA in healthy donors. In the PCR, 60 Vbeta and 13 Jbeta primers were used. The assay was immunoSEQ multiplex PCR, and TCRdb's table has in-frame clones only and misses some. The sample contains some 110,000 clones, 71% of which appear only once. The sample comprised PBMCs. These receptors all come from a female donor in good health and CMV-seronegative.

The chain uses TRBV19 and TRBJ1-4, with 7 bases fitting TRBD1. The CDR3 is 14 residues long. V shed 6 bases, J shed 4 bases, and the junction held 5 bases outside the gene matches. Germline CDR1 LNHDA, CDR2 SQIVND (reference sequence). CDR3 amino acids: CASSPGTVNEKLFF. As DNA, the CDR3 is TGTGCCAGTAGCCCCGGGACAGTTAATGAAAAACTGTTTTTT.

This clone was counted between two and nine times. This chain joins TRBV4-2 and TRBJ2-1, with D hard to call. Deletions cut 0 bases from V and 4 bases from J, with 7 bases between. The CDR3 has 14 residues. The germline gives CDR1 LGHNA, CDR2 YNFKEQ. The CDR3 sequence is CASSQEIVYNEQFF. Written as DNA, the CDR3 is TGTGCCAGCAGCCAAGAGATAGTTTACAATGAGCAGTTCTTC.

The V call is TRBV25-1, the J call TRBJ2-7; TRBD2 aligns across 8 bases. J was trimmed by 12 bases and V by 2 bases; bases with no gene match: 21. The CDR3 is 17 amino acids. Germline V gene data show CDR1 as MGHDK and CDR2 as SYGVNS. The CDR3 DNA sequence: TGTGCCAGCAGTGAACAGGGAAATTTTAGGACTAGCTGCCTTCGGTACTTC. It is translated as CASSEQGNFRTSCLRYF.

The gene calls are TRBV9 and TRBJ2-5; D perhaps matches TRBD2 (6 bases). The V end was cut by 5 bases, the J end by 5 bases, with 16 bases between. Germline-derived CDR1 and CDR2 are SGDLS and YYNGEE. CDR3 length: 14 amino acids. The CDR3 sequence: CASRGDGSWETQYF. The CDR3 nucleotides are TGTGCCAGCAGGGGCGACGGGAGCTGGGAGACCCAGTACTTC.

This clone occurred a few times. The chain carries TRBV19 and TRBJ2-1; TRBD2 aligns across 7 bases. This CDR3 spans 16 amino acids. The V segment lost 3 bases and the J segment 2 bases; nucleotides outside the gene matches: 7. Germline-derived CDR1 and CDR2 are LNHDA and SQIVND (reference sequence). CDR3 coding DNA: TGTGCCAGTAGTATGTTATGGGACTACACCTACAATGAGCAGTTCTTC. It codes for CASSMLWDYTYNEQFF.

The chain carries TRBV2 and TRBJ2-5; perhaps TRBD1 as D (6 bases). The CDR3 consists of 14 residues. Germline loops: CDR1 SNHLY, CDR2 FYNNEI. Trimming took off 4 bases at V and 4 bases at J, with 13 bases between the two ends. The CDR3 DNA sequence: TGTGCCAGCAGTGGAAGGGGGTGGTTAGAGACCCAGTACTTC. Translation: CASSGRGWLETQYF.

V is TRBV29-1 and J is TRBJ2-1; 9 bases are a match to TRBD2. The CDR3 covers 14 residues. Germline V lookup: CDR1 SQVTM, CDR2 ANQGSEA. V gave up 7 bases and J gave up 9 bases; unmatched junction bases: 13. CDR3 sequence (DNA): TGCAGCGCCGAAGCGGCGGGAGGGCTCGGTGAGCAGTTCTTC. This translates into CSAEAAGGLGEQFF.

V gene TRBV2 combines with J gene TRBJ1-1; weak D call: TRBD1 (5 bases). CDR1 and CDR2 from the germline V gene are SNHLY and FYNNEI. Trimming took 6 bases from V and 8 from J, leaving 13 bases between them. The CDR3 runs 12 residues. The CDR3 region has the DNA TGTGCCAGCAGCCTTGACAGCTACGAAGCTTTCTTT. Encoded protein: CASSLDSYEAFF. The complete variable domain, with remaining parts taken from reference TRBV2 and TRBJ1-1, reads EPEVTQTPSHQVTQMGQEVILRCVPISNHLYFYWYRQILGQKVEFLVSFYNNEISEKSEIFDDQFSVERPDGSNFTLKIRSTKLEDSAMYFCASSLDSYEAFFGQGTRLTVV.

The rearrangement joins TRBV27 to TRBJ2-7; possibly TRBD2 for D (5 bases). Trimming took off 6 bases at V and 3 bases at J, with 15 bases between the two ends. CDR1 MNHEY and CDR2 SMNVEV come from the germline V gene (reference sequence). There are 14 residues in the CDR3. Here the CDR3 reads CASSLAIVDYEQYF. CDR3 sequence (DNA): TGTGCCAGCAGCCTAGCTATCGTCGACTACGAGCAGTACTTC.

This rearrangement joins TRBV6-5 to TRBJ2-7; 9 bases agree with TRBD1. CDR3 size: 16 residues. The junction had 10 bases not matched to a gene; V was cut back by 0 bases and J by 7 bases. The germline V gene encodes CDR1 MNHEY and CDR2 SVGAGI. Here the CDR3 DNA reads TGTGCCAGCAGTTACTCGTCCGGGACAGGGTTCGGGGAGCAGTACTTC. This codes for CASSYSSGTGFGEQYF.

In this sample, this clone turned up a few times. The chain employs TRBV27 and TRBJ2-7, with D possibly being TRBD1 (6 bases). Germline values: CDR1 MNHEY, CDR2 SMNVEV (reference sequence). There are 16 residues in the CDR3. Trimming removed 5 bases at V and 1 base at J, with 18 bases between. The CDR3 DNA reads as TGTGCCAGCAGTGCATACAGGGCGCGTGGGTCCTACGAGCAGTACTTC. This encodes CASSAYRARGSYEQYF.

The rearrangement links TRBV29-1 to TRBJ2-5, with 7 bases that match TRBD2. The CDR3 length is 12 residues. The junction had 2 bases not matched to a gene; V was cut back by 6 bases and J by 1 base. Germline V CDR1 and CDR2: SQVTM, ANQGSEA. CDR3 sequence reads: CSVGTTQETQYF. The CDR3 DNA reads as TGCAGCGTAGGGACTACCCAAGAGACCCAGTACTTC. Drawing the rest from reference TRBV29-1 and TRBJ2-5, the complete variable domain is SAVISQKPSRDICQRGTSLTIQCQVDSQVTMMFWYRQQPGQSLTLIATANQGSEATYESGFVIDKFPISRPNLTFSTLTVSNMSPEDSSIYLCSVGTTQETQYFGPGTRLLVL.

The chain recombines TRBV6-5 with TRBJ1-1; maybe TRBD1 (5 bases). V gave up 8 bases and J gave up 3 bases, with 19 bases separating them. The germline V gene encodes CDR1 MNHEY and CDR2 SVGAGI. This CDR3 has 15 residues. Here the CDR3 DNA reads TGTGCCAGCCGTATCGTAGGGGCGCAGGACACTGAAGCTTTCTTT. Translating gives CASRIVGAQDTEAFF.

This clone was counted between two and nine times. This chain uses TRBV7-2 with TRBJ2-1, with D possibly TRBD2 on 5 matching bases. The CDR3 is 15 residues long. CDR1 and CDR2 from the germline V gene are SGHTA and FQGNSA. The V end lost 1 base, the J end lost 4 bases, and 11 bases lay between the germline ends. The CDR3: CASSLGAGVYNEQFF. DNA of the CDR3: TGTGCCAGCAGCTTAGGGGCCGGGGTTTACAATGAGCAGTTCTTC.

CDR3 sequence reads: CASSQERGGTEAFF. The DNA of the CDR3 is TGCGCCAGCAGCCAAGAACGAGGGGGCACTGAAGCTTTCTTT. The chain links TRBV4-1 to TRBJ1-1, with D tentatively TRBD1 (6 bases). Germline CDR1 and CDR2: MGHRA and YSYEKL. The length of the CDR3 is 14 residues. Trimming cost V 0 bases and J 4 bases, with 9 bases left between them.

The chain uses TRBV5-3 and TRBJ2-7; D possibly corresponds to TRBD2 (6 bases). TRBV5-3 is sorted into the ORF group, with uncertain function. The V end was cut by 2 bases, the J end by 4 bases, with 13 bases between. The CDR3 has 14 amino acids. DNA of the CDR3: TGTGCCAGAAGCTTCTATCGGGAGCTGTACGAGCAGTACTTC. Its protein product is CARSFYRELYEQYF.

Points on this clone: This same CDR3 is encoded by further DNA sequences in the sample. The V and J genes are TRBV11-3 and TRBJ2-2; TRBD2 is a possible D gene (5 bases). Germline-derived CDR1 and CDR2 are SGHNT and YENEEA. CDR3 length equals 17 residues. Trimming stripped 3 bases from V and 1 base from J, with 15 bases between. This CDR3 is CASSLVAASGNTGELFF. As DNA, the CDR3 is TGTGCCAGCAGCTTGGTGGCGGCCAGCGGGAACACCGGGGAGCTGTTTTTT.

The table lists this clone with many counts. The same CDR3 also results from other DNA sequences found in this sample. The V gene is TRBV19, the J gene TRBJ2-7, with 9 nucleotides matching TRBD2. The CDR3 spans 14 residues. The V gene's germline CDR1 is LNHDA and CDR2 SQIVND (reference sequence). The ends lost 3 bases at V and 3 bases at J; junction bases unmatched: 3. The CDR3 nucleotides are TGTGCCAGTAGTATTAGCGGGAGTGGCTACGAGCAGTACTTC. It is translated as CASSISGSGYEQYF.